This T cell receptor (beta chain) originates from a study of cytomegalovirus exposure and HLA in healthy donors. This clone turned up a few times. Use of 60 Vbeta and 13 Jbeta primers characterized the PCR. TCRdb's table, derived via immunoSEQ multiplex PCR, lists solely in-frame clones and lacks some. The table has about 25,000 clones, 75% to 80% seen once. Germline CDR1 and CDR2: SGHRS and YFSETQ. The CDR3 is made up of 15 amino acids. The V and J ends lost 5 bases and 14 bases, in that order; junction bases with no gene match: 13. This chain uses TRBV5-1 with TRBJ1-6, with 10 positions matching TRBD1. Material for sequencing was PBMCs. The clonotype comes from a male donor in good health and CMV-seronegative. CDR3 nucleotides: TGCGCCAGCAGTCCCGGGACAGGGGCCTCCGGGGCCCTCCACTTT. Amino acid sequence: CASSPGTGASGALHF.